This T cell receptor (beta chain) emerged from a study of blood T cell repertoires in COVID-19. The CDR3 is 20 amino acids. Looked up from germline, CDR1 is LGHDT and CDR2 is YNNKEL (reference sequence). Trimming stripped 3 bases from V and 0 bases from J, with 24 bases between. Profiled with immunoSEQ multiplex PCR; TCRdb holds only in-frame clones, not every one. Of about 64,000 clones in the sample, 70% to 90% were seen once. This chain connects TRBV3-1 (or the pseudogene TRBV3-2) to TRBJ1-5; perhaps TRBD1 as D (6 bases). The receptor was derived from a man between 70 and 80 years old with acute or convalescent COVID-19. Material for sequencing was peripheral blood. CDR3 sequence reads: CASSHTPEQGTGYSNQPQHF. CDR3 in DNA: TGTGCCAGCAGCCATACCCCGGAACAGGGAACGGGGTATAGCAATCAGCCCCAGCATTTT.